A selection of T cell receptor beta chains follows, all from one sample in a study of identical twins. Via MiXCR, TCRdb re-called the 5' RACE reads, giving one row per CDR3 protein. The data show roughly 260,000 distinct CDR3 sequences, around 15% seen once. Sequenced input: memory (CD45RO+) T cells sorted from blood. The source of these receptors is a woman younger than 30 in good health. Each CDR3 is given with its conserved first and last residue. The D gene is left open where the match is weak. Clone size appears in some rows only: once, few, many, or a class for an expanded clone.

CDR3 protein: CASSLGRGFADTQYF; CDR3 DNA: TGTGCCAGCAGCTTGGGCCGGGGTTTCGCAGATACGCAGTATTTT; D gene: -; J gene: TRBJ2-3; V gene: TRBV5-4; clone size: -
CDR3 protein: CSVVGVAGGFKTQYF; CDR3 DNA: TGCAGCGTTGTCGGTGTAGCGGGGGGGTTTAAGACCCAGTACTTC; D gene: TRBD2; J gene: TRBJ2-5; V gene: TRBV29-1; clone size: few
CDR3 protein: CASRFGRWTEAFF; CDR3 DNA: TGTGCCAGCAGATTCGGGAGGTGGACTGAAGCTTTCTTT; D gene: -; J gene: TRBJ1-1; V gene: TRBV7-2; clone size: many
CDR3 protein: CSASPTGGWNSPLHF; CDR3 DNA: TGCAGTGCTAGCCCAACAGGGGGCTGGAATTCACCCCTCCACTTT; D gene: TRBD1; J gene: TRBJ1-6; V gene: TRBV20-1; clone size: many
CDR3 protein: CASSLLGTRQETQYF; CDR3 DNA: TGCGCCAGCAGCTTACTCGGGACTCGACAAGAGACCCAGTACTTC; D gene: -; J gene: TRBJ2-5; V gene: TRBV5-1; clone size: few
CDR3 protein: CASSYSLRLDIDTQYF; CDR3 DNA: TGTGCCAGCAGTTACTCGCTCAGATTAGACATAGATACGCAGTATTTT; D gene: -; J gene: TRBJ2-3; V gene: TRBV6-5; clone size: many
CDR3 protein: CASSSTGTAKETQYF; CDR3 DNA: TGTGCCAGCAGCTCCACCGGGACGGCAAAAGAGACCCAGTACTTC; D gene: -; J gene: TRBJ2-5; V gene: TRBV11-3; clone size: few
CDR3 protein: CSVVDRGAVGAGETQYF; CDR3 DNA: TGCAGCGTTGTGGACAGGGGCGCCGTTGGGGCGGGGGAGACCCAGTACTTC; D gene: TRBD1; J gene: TRBJ2-5; V gene: TRBV29-1; clone size: -
CDR3 protein: CASSLMGNGYTF; CDR3 DNA: TGTGCCAGCAGTTTGATGGGTAATGGCTACACCTTC; D gene: -; J gene: TRBJ1-2; V gene: TRBV12-3/TRBV12-4; clone size: many
CDR3 protein: CATSRLLAANEQYF; CDR3 DNA: TGTGCCACCAGCAGGCTACTAGCGGCAAACGAGCAGTACTTC; D gene: TRBD2; J gene: TRBJ2-7; V gene: TRBV15; clone size: many
CDR3 protein: CASSQIGGPSPSYEQYF; CDR3 DNA: TGTGCCAGCTCCCAGATCGGGGGGCCCTCTCCCTCCTACGAGCAGTACTTC; D gene: -; J gene: TRBJ2-7; V gene: TRBV18; clone size: many
CDR3 protein: CASGLPLGREIYEQYF; CDR3 DNA: TGTGCTAGTGGTTTGCCCCTGGGGCGGGAGATATACGAGCAGTACTTC; D gene: TRBD2; J gene: TRBJ2-7; V gene: TRBV12-5; clone size: -
CDR3 protein: CASSESGTEAFF; CDR3 DNA: TGTGCCAGCAGTGAAAGCGGCACTGAAGCTTTCTTT; D gene: -; J gene: TRBJ1-1; V gene: TRBV6-1; clone size: few
CDR3 protein: CASSSGPHYEQYF; CDR3 DNA: TGCGCCAGCAGCTCCGGACCCCACTACGAGCAGTACTTC; D gene: -; J gene: TRBJ2-7; V gene: TRBV5-1; clone size: -
CDR3 protein: CASSPPSTIEKLFF; CDR3 DNA: TGTGCCAGCTCACCACCGTCCACCATCGAAAAACTGTTTTTT; D gene: -; J gene: TRBJ1-4; V gene: TRBV18; clone size: -
CDR3 protein: CSASMGGSGNTIYF; CDR3 DNA: TGCAGTGCATCAATGGGTGGTTCTGGAAACACCATATATTTT; D gene: -; J gene: TRBJ1-3; V gene: TRBV20-1; clone size: few
CDR3 protein: CASCSGEPYNEQFF; CDR3 DNA: TGTGCCAGCTGTTCGGGAGAACCGTACAATGAGCAGTTCTTC; D gene: -; J gene: TRBJ2-1; V gene: TRBV12-3/TRBV12-4; clone size: few
CDR3 protein: CSAQLGESGIQYF; CDR3 DNA: TGCAGTGCTCAGTTGGGGGAGTCAGGCATTCAGTACTTC; D gene: -; J gene: TRBJ2-4; V gene: TRBV20-1; clone size: -
CDR3 protein: CSARGTSSYNEQFF; CDR3 DNA: TGCAGTGCCAGAGGGACCTCGTCCTACAATGAGCAGTTCTTC; D gene: -; J gene: TRBJ2-1; V gene: TRBV20-1; clone size: -
CDR3 protein: CATSDGTSGPGDTQYF; CDR3 DNA: TGTGCCACCAGTGACGGGACTAGCGGCCCGGGGGATACGCAGTATTTT; D gene: TRBD2; J gene: TRBJ2-3; V gene: TRBV24-1; clone size: -
CDR3 protein: CASSSGEGTYEQYF; CDR3 DNA: TGTGCCAGCTCATCCGGTGAGGGCACCTACGAGCAGTACTTC; D gene: -; J gene: TRBJ2-7; V gene: TRBV18; clone size: few
CDR3 protein: CASSSSFSSYEQYF; CDR3 DNA: TGTGCCAGCTCAAGCAGTTTTAGCTCCTACGAGCAGTACTTC; D gene: -; J gene: TRBJ2-7; V gene: TRBV18; clone size: few
CDR3 protein: CASLLNSPLHF; CDR3 DNA: TGCGCCAGCCTCCTTAATTCACCCCTCCACTTT; D gene: -; J gene: TRBJ1-6; V gene: TRBV5-1; clone size: -
CDR3 protein: CASSRTGGAGANVLTF; CDR3 DNA: TGTGCCAGCAGTCGGACAGGGGGTGCTGGGGCCAACGTCCTGACTTTC; D gene: TRBD1; J gene: TRBJ2-6; V gene: TRBV6-1; clone size: -
CDR3 protein: CASSVRQGAGEKLFF; CDR3 DNA: TGTGCCAGCAGTGTTAGACAGGGGGCAGGTGAAAAACTGTTTTTT; D gene: TRBD1; J gene: TRBJ1-4; V gene: TRBV6-1; clone size: -
CDR3 protein: CASSSENTQYF; CDR3 DNA: TGCGCCAGCAGCTCCGAAAATACGCAGTATTTT; D gene: -; J gene: TRBJ2-3; V gene: TRBV5-1; clone size: few
CDR3 protein: CASVNRGTYEQYF; CDR3 DNA: TGTGCCAGCGTTAACAGGGGAACCTACGAGCAGTACTTC; D gene: TRBD1; J gene: TRBJ2-7; V gene: TRBV6-5; clone size: many
CDR3 protein: CSATVPHKSTDTQYF; CDR3 DNA: TGCAGTGCTACTGTTCCTCACAAAAGCACAGATACGCAGTATTTT; D gene: -; J gene: TRBJ2-3; V gene: TRBV20-1; clone size: few